This T cell receptor (beta chain) comes out of a study of cytomegalovirus exposure and HLA in healthy donors. 13 Jbeta primers and 60 Vbeta primers were used for the PCR. The repertoire was sequenced with immunoSEQ multiplex PCR; TCRdb's copy has only in-frame clones and lacks some. The sample carries fewer than 250,000 clones, around 87% recorded once. Germline assignment: CDR1 SGDLS and CDR2 YYNGEE. This CDR3 contains 16 residues. V was trimmed by 0 bases and J by 2 bases, leaving 13 bases between them. In nominal health when sampled, donors likely had unrecorded immune exposures nonetheless. A remark on this clone: Its matching antigen is unknown.

Study observations and caveats: Several of the most significant clusters appeared, in a later analysis, to be linked to common viral pathogens.

Sample: PBMCs. This receptor was identified in a woman between 18 and 30 years old in good health and CMV-seronegative. The chain links TRBV9 to TRBJ2-3; TRBD2 is a possible D gene (6 bases). CDR3 region: CASSVGYAGPTDTQYF. In DNA form, the CDR3 reads TGTGCCAGCAGCGTAGGATATGCGGGGCCCACAGATACGCAGTATTTT.